The 24 T cell receptor beta chains in this list originate from one sample, sequenced in a study of T cell responses to AZD1222 COVID-19 vaccine (dated by TCRdb to about 2021). The sample's time point label, in plain terms: baseline before first vaccination. The library was built by means of the immunoSEQ multiplex PCR assay. TCRdb provides this immuneACCESS table in a form limited to in-frame rearrangements. Some clones are lacking; in checked studies, under half of them reflect an unresolved V gene, and why the rest are absent is not known. Present in this sample are 140,000 to 150,000 clones, around 93% of which were seen just once. The leading ten clones occupy about 2.1% of the sample. The input for sequencing was peripheral blood, taken on day 0 of AZD1222 vaccination. The receptors derive from an adult in good health.

This clone was counted a single time. The chain combines TRBV6-6 with TRBJ2-3; D may be TRBD1 (5 bases). The CDR3 is 15 residues long. Germline CDR1 and CDR2: MNHNY and SVGAGI (reference sequence). Trimming took 2 bases from V and 2 from J, leaving 11 bases between them. Written as DNA, the CDR3 is TGTGCCAGCAGTTACGGGGTCAGGGACACAGATACGCAGTATTTT. It yields the protein CASSYGVRDTDTQYF.

This chain uses TRBV7-8 with TRBJ1-2, with 7 bases that match TRBD1. V shed 1 base and J 5 bases; nucleotides not matched to a gene: 4. The germline gives CDR1 SGHVS, CDR2 FQNEAQ. The CDR3 length is 14 residues. The CDR3 reads CASSLGAGGYGYTF. The CDR3 bases are TGTGCCAGCAGCTTAGGAGCAGGGGGATATGGCTACACCTTC.

V is TRBV7-2 and J is TRBJ1-2; tentatively, D is TRBD1 (5 bases). This CDR3 contains 15 residues. Germline V CDR1 and CDR2: SGHTA, FQGNSA. V was trimmed by 5 bases and J by 6 bases, leaving 19 bases between them. The CDR3 nucleotides read TGTGCCAGCAGCCCATATTACGTGGGGGTGGATGGCTACACCTTC. Its protein product is CASSPYYVGVDGYTF.

CDR3 in DNA: TGTGCCAGCAGCTTGGGGGAGGCTTACACCGGGGAGCTGTTTTTT. The encoded protein is CASSLGEAYTGELFF. This chain connects TRBV5-4 to TRBJ2-2, with a possible D match to TRBD2 (6 bases). The CDR3 has 15 residues. Germline V gene data show CDR1 as SGHNT and CDR2 as YYREEE (reference sequence). V was pared by 0 bases and J by 3 bases, with 9 bases between.

The chain couples TRBV5-8 to TRBJ2-5, with 11 bases identical to TRBD2. Germline values: CDR1 SGHTS, CDR2 YDEGEE. Trimming removed 4 bases from V and 1 base from J; junction bases left unmatched: 12. The CDR3 runs to 18 residues. The CDR3 coding sequence is TGTGCCAGCAGCCGAGGCAGGCTAGCGGGGGGTTCCCAAGAGACCCAGTACTTC. Its translation is CASSRGRLAGGSQETQYF.

The V and J genes are TRBV2 and TRBJ1-2; no definite D call. The germline gives CDR1 SNHLY, CDR2 FYNNEI. The CDR3 runs to 14 residues. With 2 bases removed from V and 7 bases from J, the gap between germline ends came to 14 bases. The CDR3 DNA follows: TGTGCCAGCAGTGAAAGTTCAGCCCAGGTTGGCTACACCTTC. As protein: CASSESSAQVGYTF.

This chain connects TRBV19 to TRBJ1-3; 8 bases map to TRBD1. The CDR3 has 16 residues. J lost 1 base, V lost 7 bases, and 9 bases had no gene match. The germline V gene encodes CDR1 LNHDA and CDR2 SQIVND (reference sequence). Here the CDR3 DNA reads TGTGCCAGTACCACAGGGGGGGTAACGTCTGGAAACACCATATATTTT. As protein: CASTTGGVTSGNTIYF.

The V gene is TRBV18, the J gene TRBJ1-5; tentatively, D is TRBD1 (5 bases). The CDR3 runs to 16 residues. The ends were cut back, 2 bases at V and 7 bases at J, with 18 bases in the middle. Germline-derived CDR1 and CDR2 are KGHSH and LQKENI. The CDR3 DNA is TGTGCCAGCTCACCAGCAGGGATCGGGCCACGGCAGCCCCAGCATTTT. Its protein is CASSPAGIGPRQPQHF. The full variable domain, in which reference TRBV18 and TRBJ1-5 provide the parts outside the CDR3, is NAGVMQNPRHLVRRRGQEARLRCSPMKGHSHVYWYRQLPEEGLKFMVYLQKENIIDESGMPKERFSAEFPKEGPSILRIQQVVRGDSAAYFCASSPAGIGPRQPQHFGDGTRLSIL.

The chain couples TRBV5-1 to TRBJ2-3, with D uncertain. This CDR3 comprises 14 residues. Germline values: CDR1 SGHRS, CDR2 YFSETQ. Trimming cost V 0 bases and J 3 bases, with 8 bases left between them. CDR3 residues: CASSLEIETDTQYF. The CDR3 DNA sequence: TGCGCCAGCAGCTTGGAAATCGAGACAGATACGCAGTATTTT.

The gene calls are TRBV5-1 and TRBJ1-5; D is undetermined. Germline values: CDR1 SGHRS, CDR2 YFSETQ. Trimming cost V 7 bases and J 3 bases, with 20 bases left between them. The CDR3 is made up of 16 amino acids. CDR3 protein: CASPDLHLYTNQPQHF. CDR3 sequence (DNA): TGCGCCAGCCCAGATCTCCACCTTTACACCAATCAGCCCCAGCATTTT.

This rearrangement joins TRBV18 to TRBJ2-7; 13 bases are a match to TRBD2. Germline CDR1 KGHSH, CDR2 LQKENI. This CDR3 spans 15 amino acids. J gave up 2 bases and V 5 bases, and 3 bases lay outside the gene matches. The CDR3 here is CASSVTSGGAYEQYF. CDR3 DNA: TGTGCCAGCTCAGTCACTAGCGGGGGGGCCTACGAGCAGTACTTC.

CDR3 region: CSAATSNEQFF. The CDR3 bases are TGCAGTGCTGCTACCAGCAATGAGCAGTTCTTC. The rearrangement uses TRBV20-1 and TRBJ2-1; D uncertain. The V and J ends lost 5 bases and 6 bases respectively, with 8 bases between them. Germline loops: CDR1 DFQATT, CDR2 SNEGSKA (reference sequence). This CDR3 contains 11 residues.

This clone was seen only a few times. V is TRBV27 and J is TRBJ1-1; D unclear. Per the germline V gene, CDR1 is MNHEY and CDR2 is SMNVEV (reference sequence). V shed 3 bases and J shed 5 bases, with 4 bases lying between them. CDR3 length: 11 residues. The CDR3 nucleotides read TGTGCCAGCAGTTTCGGGACTGAAGCTTTCTTT. Translation: CASSFGTEAFF.

DNA for the CDR3: TGTGCCAGCACCTCCTCCCAAAGGGCGAGTAAGACCCAGTACTTC. Encoded protein: CASTSSQRASKTQYF. The chain has TRBV3-1 (or the pseudogene TRBV3-2) and TRBJ2-5; no clear D gene. The CDR3 is 15 amino acids. V dropped 7 bases and J dropped 6 bases, with 21 bases sitting between them. Germline assignment: CDR1 LGHDT and CDR2 YNNKEL (reference sequence).

The V and J genes are TRBV11-1 and TRBJ2-3; D may be TRBD2 (6 bases). The CDR3 is 13 residues long. V dropped 5 bases and J dropped 10 bases, with 16 bases sitting between them. The germline V gene has CDR1 SGHAT and CDR2 FQDESV (reference sequence). The CDR3 protein is CASSPSGEIAQYF. The CDR3, as DNA: TGTGCCAGCAGCCCGTCGGGGGAGATAGCGCAGTATTTT.

The V call is TRBV4-2, the J call TRBJ1-5, with D possibly TRBD1 on 5 matching bases. V was shortened by 5 bases and J by 5 bases, with 13 bases between the two germline ends. This CDR3 contains 14 residues. Germline V gene data show CDR1 as LGHNA and CDR2 as YNFKEQ. The CDR3 here is CASSSRRGDQPQHF. The CDR3 DNA reads TGTGCCAGCAGCTCTCGGCGAGGGGATCAGCCCCAGCATTTT.

The V gene is TRBV7-9, the J gene TRBJ1-1; D unresolved. V gave up 5 bases and J gave up 0 bases, with 10 bases separating them. The germline V gene has CDR1 SEHNR and CDR2 FQNEAQ (reference sequence). The CDR3 totals 14 residues. This CDR3 reads CASSLTRMNTEAFF. For the CDR3, the DNA is TGTGCCAGCAGCCTAACACGGATGAACACTGAAGCTTTCTTT.

V gene TRBV19 combines with J gene TRBJ1-5; TRBD1 might be the D (6 bases). V dropped 7 bases and J dropped 3 bases, with 19 bases sitting between them. The CDR3 is made up of 16 amino acids. Per the germline V gene, CDR1 is LNHDA and CDR2 is SQIVND (reference sequence). CDR3 region: CASNTRAGEPNQPQHF. The DNA of the CDR3 is TGTGCCAGTAATACAAGGGCAGGGGAGCCCAATCAGCCCCAGCATTTT.

The rearrangement uses TRBV6-5 and TRBJ1-2; TRBD1 agrees at 7 bases. V dropped 5 bases and J dropped 5; count of bases not matched to a gene: 8. Germline values: CDR1 MNHEY, CDR2 SVGAGI. This CDR3 region has 14 residues. Written as DNA, the CDR3 is TGTGCCAGCAGTCCCGGACAGGCTGGGTATGGCTACACCTTC. Protein product: CASSPGQAGYGYTF.

The chain is built from TRBV28 and TRBJ1-3; D is perhaps TRBD1 (6 bases). CDR3 length: 17 residues. V was clipped by 3 bases and J by 0 bases, with 15 bases between them. Germline-derived CDR1 and CDR2 are MDHEN and SYDVKM. The CDR3 here is CASSFVSWTASGNTIYF. In DNA, the CDR3 is TGTGCCAGCAGTTTCGTTTCCTGGACAGCCTCTGGAAACACCATATATTTT.

The gene calls are TRBV6-5 and TRBJ1-5; D remains unclear. CDR3 length: 13 amino acids. CDR1 is MNHEY and CDR2 is SVGAGI in the germline V gene. Between the trimmed V and J ends, which lost 5 bases and 9 bases, there was a span of 14 bases. The CDR3 sequence: CASSLEVRSPQHF. CDR3 DNA: TGTGCCAGCAGTCTCGAGGTGAGATCGCCCCAGCATTTT.

The chain has TRBV18 and TRBJ2-5; TRBD2 aligns across 9 bases. The CDR3 extends over 15 amino acids. V was pared by 6 bases and J by 5 bases, with 10 bases of the junction left unmatched. CDR1 is KGHSH and CDR2 is LQKENI in the germline V gene. The CDR3 region is CASSVAGGSMETQYF. CDR3 DNA sequence: TGTGCCAGCTCTGTGGCGGGGGGGTCAATGGAGACCCAGTACTTC.

The chain carries TRBV27 and TRBJ2-1; D is ambiguous. Germline-derived CDR1 and CDR2 are MNHEY and SMNVEV (reference sequence). The length of the CDR3 is 16 residues. V dropped 2 bases and J dropped 2 bases, with 13 bases sitting between them. The CDR3 protein is CASSLTLTVPYNEQFF. CDR3 nucleotide sequence: TGTGCCAGCAGTTTAACCTTAACGGTGCCCTACAATGAGCAGTTCTTC.

The chain carries TRBV7-9 and TRBJ2-7; TRBD1 matches 7 bases. CDR3 length: 15 residues. Losses at the gene ends were 6 bases for V and 2 bases for J; bases not matched to a gene: 10. CDR1 SEHNR and CDR2 FQNEAQ come from the germline V gene (reference sequence). The CDR3 bases are TGTGCCAGCAGTCAAACAGGGGCCCTAACCTACGAGCAGTACTTC. Translating gives CASSQTGALTYEQYF.